This T cell receptor (beta chain) was documented in a study of glioma-infiltrating T cells. About the study: Glioma patients had dexamethasone for six or fewer days before surgery. Overall study findings and caveats: Tissue-blood divergence was below expectation in non-neoplastic patients, above in gliomas.

The iRepertoire nested amplicon-rescue multiplex PCR amplified TCR alpha and beta CDR3s from RNA. Tissue mRNA or PBMC total RNA, roughly 100-400 ng, went into one-step reverse transcription and amplification. TCRdb ran MiXCR on the multiplex PCR reads and lists one entry per CDR3 protein. The sample gives fewer than 500,000 distinct CDR3 sequences, 35% to 45% of which show up once; around 12% is in the top ten. Note on this clonotype: Its target is not known.

The CDR3 totals 15 residues. Germline CDR1 SGHTA, CDR2 FQGTGA. Trimming took off 5 bases at V and 2 bases at J, with 14 bases between the two ends. The source is a human donor with low-grade glioma or glioblastoma, undergoing nonglioma brain surgery, or in good health (not recorded which). The chain joins TRBV7-3 to TRBJ2-3; the D is unclear. Sequencing was performed on glioma tissue, nonneoplastic brain tissue, or PBMCs (not recorded which). CDR3 bases: TGTGCCAGCAGCGACGGTCCCGGCTCCACAGATACGCAGTATTTT. This translates into CASSDGPGSTDTQYF. Full variable domain (missing parts from reference TRBV7-3 and TRBJ2-3): GAGVSQTPSNKVTEKGKYVELRCDPISGHTALYWYRQSLGQGPEFLIYFQGTGAADDSGLPNDRFFAVRPEGSVSTLKIQRTERGDSAVYLCASSDGPGSTDTQYFGPGTRLTVL.